The clone carrying this T cell receptor beta chain was seen repeatedly, ten times or more. The antigen is undetermined. This sample is part of a study of CD8 T cells in ankylosing spondylitis. Study-wide points: Seemingly characteristic of ankylosing spondylitis blood was a TCR beta motif consisting of fewer than 10 highly homologous variants. Disease-linked clones bore a CD8+ phenotype, appearing relatively rarely in peripheral blood. Significant enrichment of disease-linked clones was reportedly seen in matched ankylosing spondylitis synovial fluid.

Germline-derived CDR1 and CDR2 are DFQATT and SNEGSKA (reference sequence). Trimming took 6 bases from V and 2 from J; bases not matched to a gene: 15. The CDR3 covers 17 residues. Quantitative 5'-RACE was performed with molecular barcodes, and it yielded the TCR beta libraries. TCRdb re-derived calls from the 5' RACE reads in MiXCR, one entry per CDR3 protein. Found here are under 55,000 distinct CDR3 sequences, 6.5% to 8% of them singletons; the top ten hold about 8.5%. Input material: blood, either unsorted or a sorted T cell fraction (not recorded which). The chain employs TRBV20-1 and TRBJ2-1; 8 bases match TRBD2. The TCR originated in a female donor with ankylosing spondylitis or in good health (not recorded which). CDR3 loop: CSAGQAGALRAYNEQFF. CDR3 coding DNA: TGCAGTGCCGGCCAAGCGGGGGCCCTTCGGGCCTACAATGAGCAGTTCTTC.